This T cell receptor beta chain was captured by sequencing in a study of T cell repertoires in cytomegalovirus infection. Study-wide context: It can be stated that public TCR beta signatures indicated CMV infection as well as a matching HLA type.

Overall study findings and caveats: HLA-C-restricted CMV-specific TCR beta clonotypes prevailed in the ex vivo response. CMV carriers having the relevant HLA were flagged by cumulative public TCR beta family frequency.

This clonotype has more than one count but fewer than ten. Its antigen is currently unknown. The CDR3 is made up of 14 amino acids. The germline CDR1 and CDR2 sequences are LGHDT and YNNKEL (reference sequence). V was clipped by 5 bases and J by 4 bases, with 14 bases between them. From the reads, TCRdb called clonotypes with MiXCR, one entry per CDR3 protein. Of about 310,000 distinct CDR3 sequences in the sample, about 8.8% were seen once. The chain is built from TRBV3-1 and TRBJ1-2, with D tentatively TRBD1 (5 bases). Sequenced material: PBMCs. This sequence was found in a human donor in good health (CMV status not recorded). Some clones in this sample may be carry-over from other donors' samples. This CDR3 reads CASSRDPRSYGYTF. CDR3 sequence (DNA): TGTGCCAGCAGCAGGGACCCACGGAGCTATGGCTACACCTTC.